These 27 T cell receptor beta chains came from one sample sequenced in a study of T cell responses to AZD1222 COVID-19 vaccine. Assay: immunoSEQ multiplex PCR; the TCRdb copy retains only in-frame clones and omits some. The sample consists of about 110,000 clones, less than 95% of them appearing once. The input for sequencing was peripheral blood, taken 28 days after the second AZD1222 dose. The receptors shown here come from an adult who received the AZD1222 COVID-19 vaccine.

The chain uses TRBV5-1 and TRBJ1-5; the D gene is possibly TRBD1 (6 bases). Trimming left V 0 bases short and J 3 bases short, with 10 bases between. The CDR3 has 15 amino acids. Germline V CDR1 and CDR2: SGHRS, YFSETQ. The DNA for the CDR3 is TGCGCCAGCAGCTTGGACGGGACACCCAATCAGCCCCAGCATTTT. Protein product: CASSLDGTPNQPQHF.

The J gene is TRBJ1-1, the V gene TRBV5-1; 7 bases line up with TRBD1. This CDR3 spans 14 amino acids. V was clipped by 7 bases and J by 4 bases; unmatched bases: 10. Germline-derived CDR1 and CDR2 are SGHRS and YFSETQ. The CDR3 DNA is TGCGCCAGCTCCGGTCAGGGGGTTGGCACTGAAGCTTTCTTT. Translation gives CASSGQGVGTEAFF. Full variable domain (rest looked up from reference TRBV5-1 and TRBJ1-1): KAGVTQTPRYLIKTRGQQVTLSCSPISGHRSVSWYQQTPGQGLQFLFEYFSETQRNKGNFPGRFSGRQFSNSRSEMNVSTLELGDSALYLCASSGQGVGTEAFFGQGTRLTVV.

This clone was counted between two and nine times. This chain uses TRBV24-1 with TRBJ2-1; TRBD1 matches at 11 bases. Germline CDR1 KGHDR, CDR2 SFDVKD. The CDR3 covers 16 residues. Trimming removed 3 bases from V and 5 bases from J; junction bases left unmatched: 5. The CDR3 sequence: CATSDPGQGADNEQFF. The CDR3 DNA reads as TGTGCCACCAGTGATCCCGGACAGGGGGCTGACAATGAGCAGTTCTTC.

The chain carries TRBV7-2 and TRBJ1-2, with 7 positions matching TRBD1. The germline gives CDR1 SGHTA, CDR2 FQGNSA. V gave up 4 bases and J gave up 1 base; unmatched junction bases: 0. CDR3 length equals 13 residues. The CDR3 reads CASSWDSNYGYTF. CDR3 in DNA: TGTGCCAGCAGCTGGGACAGTAACTATGGCTACACCTTC.

This chain links TRBV14 with TRBJ1-2, with 9 bases lining up with TRBD1. This CDR3 comprises 13 residues. Germline assignment: CDR1 SGHDN and CDR2 FVKESK. Trimming at V came to 3 bases and at J to 5 bases, leaving 1 base not matched to a gene. The CDR3 spells CASSHGTGYGYTF. Written as DNA, the CDR3 is TGTGCCAGCAGCCATGGGACAGGGTATGGCTACACCTTC.

The rearrangement uses TRBV20-1 and TRBJ2-7, with unresolved D. V lost 5 bases to trimming and J lost 5 bases, with 7 bases between them. Germline CDR1 reads DFQATT; CDR2 reads SNEGSKA (reference sequence). The length of the CDR3 is 10 residues. CDR3 amino acids: CSAATDEQYF. DNA of the CDR3: TGCAGTGCTGCCACGGACGAGCAGTACTTC.

Concerning this clone: Sequence at one end of the junction differs from germline and may be a read error. V and J are TRBV7-7 and TRBJ2-5; 9 bases agree with TRBD1. The CDR3 consists of 16 residues. Per germline, CDR1 SSHAT and CDR2 FNYEAQ (reference sequence). The CDR3 loop is CASSRTGVEVRETQYF. Written as DNA, the CDR3 is TGTGCTAGCAGCCGGACAGGGGTCGAAGTTCGGGAGACCCAGTACTTC.

This clone was detected only a few times. This sequence joins TRBV6-8 and TRBJ1-2, with D unclear. This CDR3 contains 18 residues. V was pared by 2 bases and J by 4 bases, with 23 bases between. CDR1 and CDR2 from the germline V gene are MNHGY and SAAAGT. CDR3: CASSYPTWPHARIYGYTF. The CDR3 DNA sequence: TGTGCCAGCAGTTACCCAACATGGCCCCACGCGAGAATCTATGGCTACACCTTC.

The genes are TRBV5-5 and TRBJ1-5; tentative D call: TRBD1 (5 bases). Trimming took 2 bases from V and 0 from J, leaving 6 bases between them. The CDR3 runs 14 residues. Germline lookup yields CDR1 SGHKS and CDR2 YYEKEE (reference sequence). CDR3 loop: CASSFRDSNQPQHF. For the CDR3, the DNA is TGTGCCAGCAGCTTCAGGGATAGCAATCAGCCCCAGCATTTT.

The chain carries TRBV7-2 and TRBJ1-3; no clear D gene. The CDR3 covers 16 residues. Germline V gives CDR1 SGHTA, CDR2 FQGNSA. The V and J ends lost 0 bases and 2 bases respectively, with 11 bases between them. CDR3 loop: CASSLAVAAAGNTIYF. In DNA form, the CDR3 reads TGTGCCAGCAGCTTAGCCGTGGCGGCGGCTGGAAACACCATATATTTT.

With respect to this clone: A read error may produce the germline difference seen at one junction end. V is TRBV6-1 and J is TRBJ1-2; 9 bases are shared with TRBD1. The CDR3 loop spans 13 amino acids. The V gene's germline CDR1 is MNHNS and CDR2 SASEGT. The CDR3 here is CASSEALLQGAIF. CDR3 DNA: TGTGCCAGCAGTGAAGCGCTTCTACAGGGGGCGATCTTC.

The rearrangement joins TRBV10-3 to TRBJ2-1; D is possibly TRBD2 (5 bases). Trimming shortened V by 0 bases and J by 6 bases, and 12 bases separated the two germline ends. Germline V gene data show CDR1 as ENHRY and CDR2 as SYGVKD. The CDR3 is made up of 15 amino acids. Written as DNA, the CDR3 is TGTGCCATCAGTGAGTCGGCGGACTGGATCAATGAGCAGTTCTTC. It translates to CAISESADWINEQFF.

CDR3 coding DNA: TGTGCCAGCAGCCCGAGGGTACTAGCGGGCGGGAAGGCCAAAAACATTCAGTACTTC. This gives the protein CASSPRVLAGGKAKNIQYF. The chain joins TRBV7-9 to TRBJ2-4; TRBD2 matches 9 bases. The V and J ends lost 5 bases and 1 base, in that order; junction bases with no gene match: 15. Germline loops: CDR1 SEHNR, CDR2 FQNEAQ (reference sequence). This CDR3 region has 19 residues. The full variable domain, completed using reference TRBV7-9 and TRBJ2-4, is DTGVSQNPRHKITKRGQNVTFRCDPISEHNRLYWYRQTLGQGPEFLTYFQNEAQLEKSRLLSDRFSAERPKGSFSTLEIQRTEQGDSAMYLCASSPRVLAGGKAKNIQYFGAGTRLSVL.

The V call is TRBV7-9, the J call TRBJ2-3; weak D call: TRBD1 (6 bases). Trimming stripped 3 bases from V and 10 bases from J, with 32 bases between. This CDR3 is 19 amino acids long. In germline, CDR1 is SEHNR, CDR2 FQNEAQ (reference sequence). The CDR3: CASSFLFSAGSRFTGSQYF. The CDR3 DNA reads as TGTGCCAGCAGCTTCCTCTTCTCAGCCGGGTCCCGGTTCACAGGGTCGCAGTATTTT.

This clone has a single count. The chain carries TRBV2 and TRBJ2-7; TRBD1 aligns across 8 bases. The V and J ends lost 6 bases and 3 bases, in that order; junction bases with no gene match: 7. The CDR3 has 14 residues. The germline V gene has CDR1 SNHLY and CDR2 FYNNEI. Here the CDR3 reads CASRPGTGIYEQYF. The DNA for the CDR3 is TGTGCCAGCAGGCCCGGGACAGGTATCTACGAGCAGTACTTC.

This clone was observed once. J is TRBJ1-4 and V is TRBV27, with D unresolved. This CDR3 comprises 13 residues. The germline gives CDR1 MNHEY, CDR2 SMNVEV (reference sequence). The V end lost 5 bases, the J end lost 2 bases, and 6 bases lay between the germline ends. The CDR3 nucleotides read TGTGCCAGCAGTGGTAGGACTAATGAAAAACTGTTTTTT. It yields the protein CASSGRTNEKLFF.

V is TRBV7-3 and J is TRBJ2-1; 7 positions agree with TRBD1. Germline V gives CDR1 SGHTA, CDR2 FQGTGA. The CDR3 is 15 residues long. The trim removed 4 bases at V and 3 bases at J, leaving 6 bases unmatched. The CDR3 loop is CASSSLTGDYNEQFF. For the CDR3, the DNA is TGTGCCAGCAGCTCGCTCACAGGGGACTACAATGAGCAGTTCTTC.

The V call is TRBV4-1, the J call TRBJ2-2, with a tentative D call TRBD1 (5 bases). Germline loops: CDR1 MGHRA, CDR2 YSYEKL. The CDR3 is 16 amino acids. The V end was cut by 0 bases, the J end by 4 bases, with 12 bases between. In DNA, the CDR3 is TGCGCCAGCAGCCAAGATCGCAGGGCCGCCACCGGGGAGCTGTTTTTT. Its protein is CASSQDRRAATGELFF.

The V and J genes are TRBV5-1 and TRBJ2-2; the match to TRBD2 covers 11 bases. CDR3 length equals 16 residues. The V and J ends lost 0 bases and 6 bases, in that order; junction bases with no gene match: 4. CDR1 is SGHRS and CDR2 is YFSETQ in the germline V gene. This CDR3 reads CASSLASLAGAGELFF. DNA of the CDR3: TGCGCCAGCAGCTTGGCCTCACTAGCGGGGGCCGGGGAGCTGTTTTTT.

The genes are TRBV7-9 and TRBJ1-4; no firm D call. V was cut by 6 bases and J by 8 bases, with 13 bases left in between. Germline assignment: CDR1 SEHNR and CDR2 FQNEAQ (reference sequence). This CDR3 is 13 amino acids long. Here the CDR3 reads CASSLTYGEKLFF. The CDR3 nucleotides read TGTGCCAGCAGTCTAACCTACGGCGAAAAACTGTTTTTT.

The chain combines TRBV6-2 or TRBV6-3 with TRBJ2-1; D might be TRBD1 or TRBD2, each matching 5 bases. This CDR3 has 16 amino acids. V dropped 6 bases and J dropped 3 bases, with 18 bases sitting between them. Germline V lookup: CDR1 MNHEY, CDR2 SVGEGT. The CDR3 sequence: CASSPTWGSDYNEQFF. Written as DNA, the CDR3 is TGTGCCAGCAGCCCTACCTGGGGGTCCGACTACAATGAGCAGTTCTTC.

V is TRBV7-2 and J is TRBJ1-2; perhaps TRBD1 as D (6 bases). The germline V and J ends were trimmed by 3 bases and 2 bases, with 7 bases remaining between them. In germline, CDR1 is SGHTA, CDR2 FQGNSA. The CDR3 loop spans 13 amino acids. CDR3 amino acids: CASSFDRNYGYTF. The CDR3 nucleotides are TGTGCCAGCAGCTTCGACAGGAACTATGGCTACACCTTC.

V is TRBV7-2 and J is TRBJ2-5; a weak D match, TRBD2 (7 bases). With 1 base removed from V and 5 bases from J, the gap between germline ends came to 8 bases. Germline V gene data show CDR1 as SGHTA and CDR2 as FQGNSA. CDR3 length: 13 amino acids. The CDR3 sequence: CASSLEGGETQYF. CDR3 DNA: TGTGCCAGCAGCTTAGAGGGGGGGGAGACCCAGTACTTC.

CDR3 in amino acids: CASSDGGGGQPQHF. In DNA, the CDR3 is TGTGCCAGCAGCGACGGTGGGGGCGGACAGCCCCAGCATTTT. The chain carries TRBV6-2 or TRBV6-3 and TRBJ1-5; possibly TRBD1 for D (6 bases). Trimming shortened V by 6 bases and J by 7 bases, and 16 bases separated the two germline ends. The germline CDR1 and CDR2 sequences are MNHEY and SVGEGT. The CDR3 spans 14 residues.

The chain has TRBV9 and TRBJ1-2, with D possibly TRBD1 on 5 matching bases. CDR3 size: 14 residues. Germline V lookup: CDR1 SGDLS, CDR2 YYNGEE. Trimming left V 0 bases short and J 4 bases short, with 10 bases between. The CDR3 bases are TGTGCCAGCAGCGTAGAAGGACAATCCTATGGCTACACCTTC. The encoded protein is CASSVEGQSYGYTF.

The chain combines TRBV7-2 with TRBJ2-7; 10 bases are a match to TRBD2. This CDR3 region has 15 residues. Unmatched junction bases numbered 3, after V lost 0 bases and J lost 4 bases. The germline CDR1 and CDR2 sequences are SGHTA and FQGNSA. The CDR3 bases are TGTGCCAGCAGCTTAGCCTTAGCGGGGGGATACGAGCAGTACTTC. Its translation: CASSLALAGGYEQYF.

The chain recombines TRBV19 with TRBJ2-1; D is tentatively TRBD1 or TRBD2 (5 bases each). This CDR3 is built from 13 residues. The ends were cut back, 3 bases at V and 8 bases at J, with 11 bases in the middle. The germline CDR1 and CDR2 sequences are LNHDA and SQIVND (reference sequence). This chain's CDR3 is CASSIGDQYEQFF. The CDR3 DNA is TGTGCCAGTAGTATTGGGGACCAATATGAGCAGTTCTTC.